This is a list of T cell receptor beta chains from one sample in a study of CD8 T cell repertoires and HIV-1 epitope variants. These receptors' antigens are unknown. The repertoire was sequenced with immunoSEQ multiplex PCR; TCRdb's copy has only in-frame clones and lacks some. The table shows thousands of clones, with 65% occurring only once. The sample was cultured CD8+ T cells derived from PBMCs. The receptor source for this set is a male donor with HIV. Both conserved end residues are part of each CDR3. A D gene is named only where the DNA matches it firmly. Some rows have no size entry. The others give once, few or many, or a class for an expanded clone.

clone_size	j_call	v_call	d_call	cdr3_nt	cdr3_aa
.	TRBJ1-4	TRBV4-1	.	TGCGCCAGCAGCCAAGAGAGAAAGCTTTCAACTAATAGTGAAAAACTGTTTTTT	CASSQERKLSTNSEKLFF
.	TRBJ2-5	TRBV6-5	TRBD1	TGTGCCAGCAGCCCAACGGGACAGGTACAAGAGACCCAGTACTTC	CASSPTGQVQETQYF
.	TRBJ2-1	TRBV2	.	TGTGCCAGCAGTGAAGCGGGCGGCTACAATGAGCAGTTCTTC	CASSEAGGYNEQFF
.	TRBJ2-5	TRBV10-3	.	TGTGCCATCAGTGAGTCGACGGACAGAGAGACCCAGTACTTC	CAISESTDRETQYF
.	TRBJ2-1	TRBV5-6	.	TGTGCCAGCAGAGAGGGAAGATCCTACAATGAGCAGTTCTTC	CASREGRSYNEQFF
.	TRBJ1-4	TRBV7-9	TRBD1	TGTGCCAGCAGCTTACCCGAGGACAGGGGCGGGGAAAAACTGTTTTTT	CASSLPEDRGGEKLFF
few	TRBJ2-7	TRBV5-4	TRBD1	TGTGCCAGCAGCCGTCGACAGGGGAACGAGCAGTACTTC	CASSRRQGNEQYF
.	TRBJ1-5	TRBV9	.	TGTGCCAGCAGCGCCCGAGGGAGTCTCAATCAGCCCCAGCATTTT	CASSARGSLNQPQHF
.	TRBJ1-1	TRBV9	.	TGTGCCAGCAGCGCCGGGGAGATTTTGAACACTGAAGCTTTCTTT	CASSAGEILNTEAFF
.	TRBJ1-1	TRBV6-5	.	TGTGCCAGCAGTTGGACCTTCGCCTTGAACACTGAAGCTTTCTTT	CASSWTFALNTEAFF
.	TRBJ2-2	TRBV14	TRBD1	TGTGCCAGCAGCCAAGGCGCGGGTAGTACTGTTTTGGGACAGGGGCTCACCGGGGAGCTGTTTTTT	CASSQGAGSTVLGQGLTGELFF
.	TRBJ2-1	TRBV10-2	TRBD2	TGCGCCCTCAAGGATACTAGCGGGGGGTACAATGAGCAGTTCTTC	CALKDTSGGYNEQFF
.	TRBJ2-1	TRBV19	TRBD2	TGTGCCAGTAGTCCTCGCCTCGGGGGGAGCTCCTACAATGAGCAGTTCTTC	CASSPRLGGSSYNEQFF
.	TRBJ1-5	TRBV4-3	.	TGCGCCAGCAGCCAGGACCTTAATGGCAATCAGCCCCAGCATTTT	CASSQDLNGNQPQHF
.	TRBJ2-7	TRBV5-4	TRBD2	TGTGCCAGCAGCTCGACTAGCGGGAGCTCCCTTTACGAGCAGTACTTC	CASSSTSGSSLYEQYF
few	TRBJ2-7	TRBV7-9	TRBD1	TGTGCCAGCAGCTCAAACCGGGACAGGGCCTACGAGCAGTACTTC	CASSSNRDRAYEQYF
.	TRBJ2-1	TRBV7-3	.	TGTGCCAGCAGTTGGAGACAGAGCTCCTACAATGAGCAGTTCTTC	CASSWRQSSYNEQFF
.	TRBJ2-7	TRBV5-4	.	TGTGCCAGCAGCGGACCCGGGAACGAGCAGTACTTC	CASSGPGNEQYF
.	TRBJ2-7	TRBV7-7	TRBD2	TGTGCCAGCAGCTTAGACAGGACTAGTGACGAGCAGTACTTC	CASSLDRTSDEQYF
.	TRBJ2-1	TRBV6-6	.	TGTGCCAGCAGTTACTCGAGGGTCAATGAGCAGTTCTTC	CASSYSRVNEQFF
.	TRBJ2-7	TRBV7-9	TRBD2	TGTGCCAGCAGCTTAGGGACTAGCGCCTCCTACGAGCAGTACTTC	CASSLGTSASYEQYF
.	TRBJ2-7	TRBV25-1	.	TGTGCCAGCAGTGTGGAGGGACACTACGAGCAGTACTTC	CASSVEGHYEQYF
.	TRBJ1-5	TRBV5-4	.	TGTGCCAGCAGCGAGGAGGGAGCCGGTCAGCCCCAGCATTTT	CASSEEGAGQPQHF
few	TRBJ2-3	TRBV6-6	.	TGTGCCAGCAGTTATCAGGGTAGCACAGATACGCAGTATTTT	CASSYQGSTDTQYF
few	TRBJ1-1	TRBV6-5	.	TGTGCCAGCAGTCCCGATTGGGGAACTGAAGCTTTCTTT	CASSPDWGTEAFF
.	TRBJ2-5	TRBV7-3	.	TGTGCCAGCAGCCCTCTAGGTGGGGTAGGGGAGACCCAGTACTTC	CASSPLGGVGETQYF
.	TRBJ2-2	TRBV28	TRBD2	TGTGCCAGCAGTTTACTTCAGGGAGGGTACACCGGGGAGCTGTTTTTT	CASSLLQGGYTGELFF
.	TRBJ2-3	TRBV15	.	TGTGCCACCAGCAGCGACTGGACAGATACGCAGTATTTT	CATSSDWTDTQYF
.	TRBJ2-7	TRBV4-2	.	TGTGCCAGCAGCCAAGAGGACAGCGATTCCTACGAGCAGTACTTC	CASSQEDSDSYEQYF
medium-sized	TRBJ2-7	TRBV19	TRBD2	TGTGCCAGTAGTCCTCCTAGCGGGGGCCATCTCTTTAATTCCTACGAGCAGTACTTC	CASSPPSGGHLFNSYEQYF
.	TRBJ1-1	TRBV11-2	.	TGTGCCAGCAGCTTATCTATGAACACTGAAGCTTTCTTT	CASSLSMNTEAFF
.	TRBJ1-3	TRBV5-8	TRBD1	TGTGCCAGCAGATCGCCGGGACAGGGAGGTGGCTCTGGAAACACCATATATTTT	CASRSPGQGGGSGNTIYF
.	TRBJ1-1	TRBV7-2	.	TGTGCCAGCAGCTTAGCACAGAGGGGTTTAACTGAAGCTTTCTTT	CASSLAQRGLTEAFF
once	TRBJ2-7	TRBV25-1	TRBD2	TGTGCCACCGGAGGCGCTAGCGGTTACGAGCAGTACTTC	CATGGASGYEQYF
.	TRBJ2-7	TRBV7-9	TRBD1	TGTGCCAGCAGCTTATTAGGGACAGGGGTCTACGAGCAGTACTTC	CASSLLGTGVYEQYF
few	TRBJ2-5	TRBV23-1	TRBD1	TGCGCCAGCAGCCAAAAAGACAGGGTGGGTGAGACCCAGTACTTC	CASSQKDRVGETQYF
few	TRBJ2-1	TRBV7-9	TRBD2	TGTGCCAGCAGCTTAGTTGACGGGGGGACCTACAATGAGCAGTTCTTC	CASSLVDGGTYNEQFF
.	TRBJ2-7	TRBV7-9	TRBD1	TGTGCCAGCACCCGGGGGGACAGGGACATATACGAGCAGTACTTC	CASTRGDRDIYEQYF
.	TRBJ2-7	TRBV28	.	TGTGCCAGCAGTTTCGACTACGGACAGCGCTACGAGCAGTACTTC	CASSFDYGQRYEQYF
large	TRBJ1-5	TRBV19	TRBD1	TGTGCCAGTACCCCGGACAGGTTAAGCAATCAGCCCCAGCATTTT	CASTPDRLSNQPQHF
.	TRBJ2-5	TRBV28	.	TGTGCCAGCAGTTTATGGTCAGACAGTCAAGAGACCCAGTACTTC	CASSLWSDSQETQYF
.	TRBJ2-7	TRBV28	.	TGTGCCAGCAGTTTTGGAGGGATGGGCTACGAGCAGTACTTC	CASSFGGMGYEQYF
.	TRBJ2-1	TRBV5-6	TRBD1	TGTGCCAGCAGCAAGCAGGGGGCAGCCCCGTATGAGCAGTTCTTC	CASSKQGAAPYEQFF
.	TRBJ1-5	TRBV4-1	.	TGCGCCAGCAGCGAAGAATGGGGATTAAATCAGCCCCAGCATTTT	CASSEEWGLNQPQHF
once	TRBJ2-1	TRBV21-1	.	TGTGCCAGCAGCGGAGAACCGGGACTAGCGGGAGGGCCCCCCTCCTACAATGAGCAGTTCTTC	CASSGEPGLAGGPPSYNEQFF
.	TRBJ1-4	TRBV27	.	TGTGCCAGCAGTTTGTACAGGGACGCAACTAATGAAAAACTGTTTTTT	CASSLYRDATNEKLFF
.	TRBJ2-2	TRBV7-9	TRBD1	TGTGCCAGCGGTACAGGGGGAGTGGGCACCGGGGAGCTGTTTTTT	CASGTGGVGTGELFF
.	TRBJ1-4	TRBV4-3	.	TGCGCCAGCAGCCCGTCCCCAGGTGCAACTAATGAAAAACTGTTTTTT	CASSPSPGATNEKLFF
.	TRBJ1-5	TRBV6-5	.	TGTGCCAGCAGTACCTACAGGGATAGCAATCAGCCCCAGCATTTT	CASSTYRDSNQPQHF
few	TRBJ2-1	TRBV30	TRBD1	TGTGCCTGGAGTGTAAGGGGGCCCAATGAGCAGTTCTTC	CAWSVRGPNEQFF
.	TRBJ2-2	TRBV28	TRBD2	TGTGCCAGCAGTTTACTAGCGGGAGCTAACACCGGGGAGCTGTTTTTT	CASSLLAGANTGELFF
.	TRBJ1-2	TRBV5-6	.	TGTGCCAGCAGCCATATAGGGCAGGGCGGGTCGTATGGCTACACCTTC	CASSHIGQGGSYGYTF
few	TRBJ2-2	TRBV19	.	TGTGCCAGTGGGTGGGGGTACACCGGGGAGCTGTTTTTT	CASGWGYTGELFF
.	TRBJ2-7	TRBV30	TRBD1	TGTGCCTGGAGTTGGGGGACAGTATACGAGCAGTACTTC	CAWSWGTVYEQYF
few	TRBJ1-4	TRBV28	.	TGTGCCAGCAGAGAACCGGGCGTAGGTTATGGAACTAATGAAAAACTGTTTTTT	CASREPGVGYGTNEKLFF
once	TRBJ2-1	TRBV18	TRBD1	TGTGCCAGCTCGCAGGACAGGGCGGGCAATGAGCAGTTCTTC	CASSQDRAGNEQFF
once	TRBJ2-1	TRBV6-1	.	TGTGCCAGCAAACGGGGGCCTAACAATGAGCAGTTCTTC	CASKRGPNNEQFF
.	TRBJ2-3	TRBV4-1	TRBD1	TGCGCCAGCAGCCAAGAGGGGGACAGGGGGTACACAGATACGCAGTATTTT	CASSQEGDRGYTDTQYF